This record looks at one T cell receptor (beta chain) sequence and its context. Its antigen target is currently unknown. Per-base quality was not reported, and no clone a single base away is much larger than it. This sample was included in a study of blood T cell repertoires in COVID-19 (dated by TCRdb to 2019 to 2021). Context from the whole study: Collaborator samples came from the United States, Italy and Spain and covered acute and convalescent phases of COVID-19. The repertoires were released in a freely available public database meant as a resource for research on the immune response to SARS-CoV-2. Where available, HLA class I and class II types were taken from metadata supplied by the sample provider and were not determined by assay-based typing. Nearly every sample came with metadata listing a de-identified subject ID, COVID-19 status, age in years and sex. Deeply sampled blood TCRbeta repertoires from subjects exposed to, actively infected with, or recovered from COVID-19 were included in the dataset. The material from the prospective study consisted of cDNA or gDNA derived from T cells, B-cell-depleted T cells, or PBMCs. The samples were drawn from two sources: the first 160 participants of the ongoing ImmuneRACE study, and fewer than 1,500 subjects contributed by 6 global collaborators. Points the paper makes about the study in general: How much clinical and demographic metadata was included differed by source and by participant, and the metadata was provided uncurated.

CDR1 is given as LGHDT and CDR2 as YNNKEL, both from the germline V gene (reference sequence). Here V drops 4 bases and J drops 5 bases, and the junction holds 3 bases not matched to any gene. The cysteine opens and the phenylalanine closes a CDR3 of 14 amino acids. The read is trimmed to its CDR3 DNA, 42 bases read in frame from base 1. The immunoSEQ Assay, a bias-controlled multiplex PCR, was used to amplify TCRbeta CDR3 regions from genomic DNA. The published analysis was carried out like this. The number of nucleated cells in each sample was estimated from the amplification of reference gene primers within the assay. To quantify the absolute abundance of each unique TCRbeta CDR3 rearrangement, sequence reads were collapsed and filtered. For each sample, productive Simpson clonality was calculated as the square root of Simpson's diversity index over productive rearrangements. TCRdb holds this immuneACCESS table with in-frame rearrangements only. Some clones are missing; in checked studies, unresolved V genes explain under half, and the rest has no known cause. The V and J calls and the clone size are those of that table, but D and trimming were determined from the DNA. The sample table shows under 200,000 clones, and approximately 90% are seen once. The ten largest clonotypes hold roughly 6% of the sample.

The collaborating institutions used their own protocols to collect whole blood in K2EDTA tubes. For TCRbeta analysis, collaborator samples were shipped as frozen whole blood, as isolated PBMCs, or as DNA extracted from either sample type. This clonotype was obtained from a man aged 40-49 years with active or convalescent COVID-19. The sequenced sample consisted of peripheral blood. This sequence uses TRBV3-1 (or the pseudogene TRBV3-2) and TRBJ2-2; the junction holds 8 bases that match TRBD1. The sequenced DNA is TGTGCCAGCAGCCGAACAGGGGGGACCGGGGAGCTGTTTTTT. This gives the protein CASSRTGGTGELFF.